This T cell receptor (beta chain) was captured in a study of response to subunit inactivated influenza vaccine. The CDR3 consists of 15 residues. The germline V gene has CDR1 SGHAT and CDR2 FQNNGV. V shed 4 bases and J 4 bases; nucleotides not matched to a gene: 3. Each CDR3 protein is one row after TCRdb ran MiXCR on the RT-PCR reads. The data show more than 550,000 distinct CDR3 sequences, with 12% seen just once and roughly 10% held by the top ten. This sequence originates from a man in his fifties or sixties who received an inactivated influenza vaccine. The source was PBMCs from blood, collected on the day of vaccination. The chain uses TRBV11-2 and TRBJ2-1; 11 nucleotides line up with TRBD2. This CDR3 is CASSSTSGIYNEQFF. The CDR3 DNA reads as TGTGCCAGCAGCTCGACTAGCGGGATTTACAATGAGCAGTTCTTC.